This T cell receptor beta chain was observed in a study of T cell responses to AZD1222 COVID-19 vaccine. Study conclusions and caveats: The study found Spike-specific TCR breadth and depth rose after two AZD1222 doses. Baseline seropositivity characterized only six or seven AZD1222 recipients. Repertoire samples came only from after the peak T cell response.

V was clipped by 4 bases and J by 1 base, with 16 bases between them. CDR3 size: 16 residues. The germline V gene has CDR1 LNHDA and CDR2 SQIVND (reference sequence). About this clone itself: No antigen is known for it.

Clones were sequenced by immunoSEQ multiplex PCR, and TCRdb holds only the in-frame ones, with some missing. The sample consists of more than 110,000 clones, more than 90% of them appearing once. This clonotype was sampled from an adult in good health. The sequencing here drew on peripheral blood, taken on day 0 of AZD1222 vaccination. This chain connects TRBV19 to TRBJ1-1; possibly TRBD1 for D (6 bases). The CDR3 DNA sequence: TGTGCCAGTAGTAACCCCGGGGGGCCTAAGAACACTGAAGCTTTCTTT. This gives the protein CASSNPGGPKNTEAFF.